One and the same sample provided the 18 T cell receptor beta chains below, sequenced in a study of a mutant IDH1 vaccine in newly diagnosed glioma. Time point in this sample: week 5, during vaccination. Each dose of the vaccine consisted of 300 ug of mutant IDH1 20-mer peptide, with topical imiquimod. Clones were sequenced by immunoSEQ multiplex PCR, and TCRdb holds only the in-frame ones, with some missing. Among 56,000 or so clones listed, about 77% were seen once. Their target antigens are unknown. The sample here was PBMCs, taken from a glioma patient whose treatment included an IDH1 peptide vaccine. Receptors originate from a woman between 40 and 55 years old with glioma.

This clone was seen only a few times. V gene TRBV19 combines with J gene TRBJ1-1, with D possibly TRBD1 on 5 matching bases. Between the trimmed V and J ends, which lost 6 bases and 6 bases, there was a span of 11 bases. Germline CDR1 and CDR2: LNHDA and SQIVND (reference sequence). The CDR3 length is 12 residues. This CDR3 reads CASSREWAEAFF. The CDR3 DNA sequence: TGTGCCAGTAGCAGGGAATGGGCTGAAGCTTTCTTT.

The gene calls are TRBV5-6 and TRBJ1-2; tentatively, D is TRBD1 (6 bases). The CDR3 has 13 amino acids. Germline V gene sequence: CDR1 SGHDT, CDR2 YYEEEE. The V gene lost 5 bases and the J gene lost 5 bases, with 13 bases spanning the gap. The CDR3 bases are TGTGCCAGCAGACCCCAGGGGACTTATGGCTACACCTTC. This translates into CASRPQGTYGYTF.

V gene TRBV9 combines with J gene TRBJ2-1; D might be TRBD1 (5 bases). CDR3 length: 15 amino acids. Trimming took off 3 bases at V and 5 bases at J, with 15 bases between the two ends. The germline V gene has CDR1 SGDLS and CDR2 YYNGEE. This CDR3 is CASSEGQPHNNEQFF. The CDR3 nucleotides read TGTGCCAGCAGCGAGGGGCAACCCCACAACAATGAGCAGTTCTTC.

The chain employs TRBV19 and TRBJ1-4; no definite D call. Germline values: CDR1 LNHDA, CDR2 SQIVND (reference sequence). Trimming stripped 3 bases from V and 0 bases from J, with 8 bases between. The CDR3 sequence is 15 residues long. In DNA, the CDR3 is TGTGCCAGTAGTATTTCGGCCGCAACTAATGAAAAACTGTTTTTT. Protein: CASSISAATNEKLFF. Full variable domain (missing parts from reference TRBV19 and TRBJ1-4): DGGITQSPKYLFRKEGQNVTLSCEQNLNHDAMYWYRQDPGQGLRLIYYSQIVNDFQKGDIAEGYSVSREKKESFPLTVTSAQKNPTAFYLCASSISAATNEKLFFGSGTQLSVL.

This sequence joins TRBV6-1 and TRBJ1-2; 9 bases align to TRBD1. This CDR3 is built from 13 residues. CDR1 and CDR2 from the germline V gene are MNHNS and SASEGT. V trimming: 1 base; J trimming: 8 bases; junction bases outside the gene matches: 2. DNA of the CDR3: TGTGCCAGCAGTGAAGGGACAGGGGTAGGCTACACCTTC. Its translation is CASSEGTGVGYTF.

CDR3: CASSFGRGGNYGYTF. The DNA for the CDR3 is TGTGCCAGCAGTTTTGGCAGGGGAGGAAACTATGGCTACACCTTC. The rearrangement uses TRBV27 and TRBJ1-2; weak D call: TRBD1 (6 bases). There are 15 residues in the CDR3. Germline V gene lookup returns CDR1 MNHEY and CDR2 SMNVEV (reference sequence). V lost 3 bases, J lost 2 bases, and 13 bases lay in between.

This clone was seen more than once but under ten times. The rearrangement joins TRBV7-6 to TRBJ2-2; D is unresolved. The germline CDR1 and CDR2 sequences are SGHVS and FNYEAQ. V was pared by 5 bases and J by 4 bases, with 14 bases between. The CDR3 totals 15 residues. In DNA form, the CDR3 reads TGTGCCAGCAGCCCTCTGGGTACCTCCACCGGGGAGCTGTTTTTT. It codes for CASSPLGTSTGELFF.

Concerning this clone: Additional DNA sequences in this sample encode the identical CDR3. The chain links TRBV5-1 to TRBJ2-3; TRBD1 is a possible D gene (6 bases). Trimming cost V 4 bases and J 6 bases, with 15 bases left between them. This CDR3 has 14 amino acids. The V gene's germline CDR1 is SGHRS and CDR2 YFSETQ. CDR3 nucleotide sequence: TGCGCCAGCAGCCCGGGGACACCCACGGATACGCAGTATTTT. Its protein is CASSPGTPTDTQYF.

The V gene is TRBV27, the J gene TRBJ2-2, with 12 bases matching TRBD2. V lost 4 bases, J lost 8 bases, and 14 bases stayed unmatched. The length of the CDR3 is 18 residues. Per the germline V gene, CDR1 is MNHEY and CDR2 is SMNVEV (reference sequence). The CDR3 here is CASSSRRTSGVGGGELFF. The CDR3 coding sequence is TGTGCCAGCAGTTCCCGTCGGACTAGCGGGGTTGGAGGGGGGGAGCTGTTTTTT.

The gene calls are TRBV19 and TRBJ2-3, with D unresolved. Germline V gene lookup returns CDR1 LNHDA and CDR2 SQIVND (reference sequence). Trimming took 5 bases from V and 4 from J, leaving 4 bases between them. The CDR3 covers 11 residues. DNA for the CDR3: TGTGCCAGTAGTTCAGCAGATACGCAGTATTTT. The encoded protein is CASSSADTQYF.

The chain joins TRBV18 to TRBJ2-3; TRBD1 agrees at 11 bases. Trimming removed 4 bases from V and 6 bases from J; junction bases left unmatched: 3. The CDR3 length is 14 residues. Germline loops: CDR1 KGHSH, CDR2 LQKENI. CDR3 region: CASSQGTGGDTQYF. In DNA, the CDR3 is TGTGCCAGCTCACAAGGGACAGGGGGGGATACGCAGTATTTT.

The CDR3 is CASSPLERRNSYEQYF. CDR3 coding DNA: TGTGCCAGTAGTCCCTTGGAAAGACGGAACTCCTACGAGCAGTACTTC. The rearrangement uses TRBV19 and TRBJ2-7; no definite D call. Germline-derived CDR1 and CDR2 are LNHDA and SQIVND (reference sequence). Trimming took off 5 bases at V and 0 bases at J, with 17 bases between the two ends. CDR3 length: 16 amino acids. The entire variable domain, with the rest obtained from reference TRBV19 and TRBJ2-7, is as follows: DGGITQSPKYLFRKEGQNVTLSCEQNLNHDAMYWYRQDPGQGLRLIYYSQIVNDFQKGDIAEGYSVSREKKESFPLTVTSAQKNPTAFYLCASSPLERRNSYEQYFGPGTRLTVT.

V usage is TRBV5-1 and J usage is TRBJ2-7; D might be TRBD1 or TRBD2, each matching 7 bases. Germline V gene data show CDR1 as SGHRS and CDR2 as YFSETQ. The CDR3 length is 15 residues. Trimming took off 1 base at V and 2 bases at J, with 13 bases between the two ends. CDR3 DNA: TGCGCCAGCAGCTTGTCCCAGGGGGGGACCTACGAGCAGTACTTC. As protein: CASSLSQGGTYEQYF.

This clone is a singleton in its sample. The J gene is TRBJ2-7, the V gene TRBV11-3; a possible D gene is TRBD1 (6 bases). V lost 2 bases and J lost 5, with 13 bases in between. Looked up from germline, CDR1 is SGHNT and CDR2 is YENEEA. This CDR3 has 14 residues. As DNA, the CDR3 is TGTGCCAGCAGCTTAAGGGGGAATGTGAACGAGCAGTACTTC. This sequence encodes CASSLRGNVNEQYF.

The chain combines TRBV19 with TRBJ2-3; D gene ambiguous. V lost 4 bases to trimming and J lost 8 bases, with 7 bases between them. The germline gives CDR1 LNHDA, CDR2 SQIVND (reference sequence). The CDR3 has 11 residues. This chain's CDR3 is CASSSRGTQYF. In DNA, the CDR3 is TGTGCCAGTAGTAGCAGAGGTACGCAGTATTTT.

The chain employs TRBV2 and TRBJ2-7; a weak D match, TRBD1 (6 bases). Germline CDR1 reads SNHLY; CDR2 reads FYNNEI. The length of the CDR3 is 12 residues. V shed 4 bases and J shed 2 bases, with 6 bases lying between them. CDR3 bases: TGTGCCAGCAGTGGGGACACCTACGAGCAGTACTTC. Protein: CASSGDTYEQYF.

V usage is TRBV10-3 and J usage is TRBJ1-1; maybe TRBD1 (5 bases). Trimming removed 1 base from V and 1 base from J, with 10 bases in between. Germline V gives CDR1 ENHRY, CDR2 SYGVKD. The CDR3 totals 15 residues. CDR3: CAISEYGTANTEAFF. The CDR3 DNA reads TGTGCCATCAGTGAGTACGGGACTGCGAACACTGAAGCTTTCTTT.

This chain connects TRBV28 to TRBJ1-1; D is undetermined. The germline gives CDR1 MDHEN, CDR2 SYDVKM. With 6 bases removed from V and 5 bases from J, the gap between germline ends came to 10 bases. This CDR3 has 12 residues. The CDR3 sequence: CASSLSGTEAFF. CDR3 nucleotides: TGTGCCAGCAGCCTCTCCGGGACTGAAGCTTTCTTT.